This is a list of T cell receptor beta chains from one sample in a study of T-cell memory formation after mild COVID-19. One entry per CDR3 protein, called by TCRdb with MiXCR from the 5' RACE reads. This table holds around 310,000 distinct CDR3 sequences, 13% to 15% found once. The specimen sequenced was PBMCs or a T cell subset sorted from them (not recorded which). The origin of the receptors is a man between 18 and 35 years old who had mild COVID-19 (a few samples of this study predate the infection). Cell type and time point are not known. Both conserved end residues are part of each CDR3. The D gene is left open where the match is weak. Only some rows state a clone size, as once, few, many or a class for expanded clones.

j_call,v_call,d_call,clone_size,cdr3_aa,cdr3_nt
TRBJ2-2,TRBV5-1,TRBD1,.,CASSRDRALNTGELFF,TGCGCCAGCAGCCGGGACAGAGCCCTGAACACCGGGGAGCTGTTTTTT
TRBJ2-1,TRBV5-6,.,.,CASSFPGGAVDEQFF,TGTGCCAGCAGCTTCCCGGGGGGCGCGGTTGATGAGCAGTTCTTC
TRBJ2-1,TRBV4-3,TRBD2,few,CASSNRLAGMNEQFF,TGCGCCAGCAGCAACCGACTAGCGGGGATGAATGAGCAGTTCTTC
TRBJ2-6,TRBV7-2,.,many,CASSPLPSGANVLTF,TGTGCCAGCAGCCCCCTCCCCTCTGGGGCCAACGTCCTGACTTTC
TRBJ2-3,TRBV20-1,.,many,CSASLPPDTQYF,TGCAGTGCTAGCTTACCCCCGGATACGCAGTATTTT
TRBJ2-2,TRBV29-1,TRBD2,few,CSVDGLAGGSGELFF,TGCAGCGTTGACGGACTAGCGGGGGGATCCGGGGAGCTGTTTTTT
TRBJ1-2,TRBV7-2,.,.,CASSYPGPYGYTF,TGTGCCAGCAGTTATCCGGGACCGTATGGCTACACCTTC
TRBJ1-1,TRBV6-6,TRBD1,.,CASSYTIQGVNTEAFF,TGTGCCAGCAGTTACACAATACAGGGGGTTAACACTGAAGCTTTCTTT
TRBJ1-2,TRBV6-2/TRBV6-3,.,few,CASSPTRNYGYTF,TGTGCCAGCAGCCCAACAAGGAACTATGGCTACACCTTC
TRBJ2-1,TRBV6-5,TRBD2,.,CASSYGRGTYNEQFF,TGTGCCAGCAGTTACGGGCGGGGGACCTACAATGAGCAGTTCTTC
TRBJ2-7,TRBV30,.,.,CAWNRQGGYEQYF,TGTGCCTGGAATCGACAGGGAGGCTACGAGCAGTACTTC
TRBJ2-7,TRBV6-5,.,few,CASHGGHEQYF,TGTGCCTCCCATGGGGGACACGAGCAGTACTTC
TRBJ1-2,TRBV3-1,TRBD1,few,CASSQDWGQDIGNYGYTF,TGTGCCAGCAGCCAAGATTGGGGACAGGACATTGGGAACTATGGCTACACCTTC